The entry that follows covers one T cell receptor (beta chain) sequence. Its specific antigen is unknown. No base qualities exist here, and no much larger clone lies one base off it. Counted from cysteine to phenylalanine, this CDR3 has 17 amino acids. Kept here is only the CDR3 DNA, which spans 51 bases and is read in frame from base 1. Sequences LGHNA (CDR1) and YSLEER (CDR2) are obtained from the germline V gene. V has 0 bases trimmed and J has 5 bases trimmed; junction bases matching no gene number 10. This entry comes from a study of blood T cell repertoires in COVID-19 (dated by TCRdb to the early 2020s). Some background on the complete study: Samples from collaborators originated in the United States, Italy and Spain and spanned both the acute and convalescent phases of COVID-19. Where HLA class I and class II types were available, the types were taken from metadata supplied by the sample provider, not from assay-based typing. Deeply sampled blood TCRbeta repertoires from subjects exposed to, actively infected with, or recovered from COVID-19 were included in the dataset. The samples were drawn from the first 160 participants of the ongoing ImmuneRACE study and from over 950 subjects provided by 6 global collaborators. The prospective study material was composed of cDNA or gDNA derived from T cells, B-cell-depleted T cells, or PBMCs. The repertoires were released in a freely available public database intended as a resource for research on the immune response to SARS-CoV-2. Sample metadata almost always included a de-identified subject ID, COVID-19 status, age in years and sex. What the authors observed across the whole study: The amount of clinical and demographic metadata varied by source and participant and was provided uncurated.

Collaborating institutions collected whole blood in K2EDTA tubes following their own protocols. Collaborator samples were shipped for TCRbeta analysis as frozen whole blood, isolated PBMCs, or DNA extracted from either sample type. TCRbeta CDR3 regions were amplified from genomic DNA using the immunoSEQ Assay, a bias-controlled multiplex PCR. The study's processing was this. Within the assay, amplification of reference gene primers was used to estimate how many nucleated cells each sample contained. To quantify the absolute abundance of each unique TCRbeta CDR3 rearrangement, sequence reads were collapsed and filtered. For each sample, productive Simpson clonality was calculated by taking the square root of Simpson's diversity index across productive rearrangements. The table comes from immuneACCESS by way of TCRdb, which keeps in-frame sequences with V and J called. Part of the clones is missing from these tables; in studies checked, under half for an unresolved V gene and the rest for unknown reasons. Clonal size and the V and J genes are those of that table, whereas D and trimming came from the DNA. This sample is represented by around 140,000 clones; 70% to 80% of them were singletons. Roughly 8.6% of the sample goes to the ten largest clones.

This chain is built from TRBV4-3 and TRBJ2-5, with 9 central nucleotides matching TRBD2. The specimen sequenced was peripheral blood. This clonotype was sampled from a woman in her 50s with active or convalescent COVID-19. The nucleotides read TGCGCCAGCAGCCAAGATCCGGGCGGGGGGGCCCTGGAGACCCAGTACTTC. This codes for CASSQDPGGGALETQYF.